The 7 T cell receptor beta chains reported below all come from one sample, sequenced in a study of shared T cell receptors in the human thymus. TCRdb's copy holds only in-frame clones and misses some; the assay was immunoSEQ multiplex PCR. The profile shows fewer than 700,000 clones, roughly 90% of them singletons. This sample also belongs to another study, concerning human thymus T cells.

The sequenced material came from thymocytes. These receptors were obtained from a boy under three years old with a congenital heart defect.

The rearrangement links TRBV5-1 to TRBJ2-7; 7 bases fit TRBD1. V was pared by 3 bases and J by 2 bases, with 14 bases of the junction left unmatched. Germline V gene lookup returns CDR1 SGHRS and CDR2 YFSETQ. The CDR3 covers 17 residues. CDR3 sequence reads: CASSSGQDSLPTYEQYF. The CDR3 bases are TGCGCCAGCAGCTCTGGACAGGACTCCCTCCCTACCTACGAGCAGTACTTC.

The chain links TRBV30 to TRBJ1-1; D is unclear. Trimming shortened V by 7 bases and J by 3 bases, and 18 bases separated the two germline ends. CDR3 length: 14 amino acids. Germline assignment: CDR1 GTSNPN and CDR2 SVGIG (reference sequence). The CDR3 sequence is CASAASERHTEAFF. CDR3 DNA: TGTGCCTCAGCGGCGTCAGAGCGGCACACTGAAGCTTTCTTT. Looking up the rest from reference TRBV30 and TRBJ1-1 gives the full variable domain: SQTIHQWPATLVQPVGSPLSLECTVEGTSNPNLYWYRQAAGRGLQLLFYSVGIGQISSEVPQNLSASRPQDRQFILSSKKLLLSDSGFYLCASAASERHTEAFFGQGTRLTVV.

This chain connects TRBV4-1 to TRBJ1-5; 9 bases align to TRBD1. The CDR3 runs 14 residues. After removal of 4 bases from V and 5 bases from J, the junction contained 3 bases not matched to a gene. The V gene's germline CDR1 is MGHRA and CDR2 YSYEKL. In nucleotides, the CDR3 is TGCGCCAGCAGCCTACGGACAGGGGATCAGCCCCAGCATTTT. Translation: CASSLRTGDQPQHF.

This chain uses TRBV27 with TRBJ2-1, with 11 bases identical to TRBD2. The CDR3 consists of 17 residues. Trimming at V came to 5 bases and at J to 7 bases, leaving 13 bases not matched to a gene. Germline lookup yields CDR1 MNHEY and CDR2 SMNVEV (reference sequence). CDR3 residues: CASSRKTSGSYPNEQFF. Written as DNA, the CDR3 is TGTGCCAGCAGTCGGAAAACTAGCGGGAGTTACCCTAATGAGCAGTTCTTC.

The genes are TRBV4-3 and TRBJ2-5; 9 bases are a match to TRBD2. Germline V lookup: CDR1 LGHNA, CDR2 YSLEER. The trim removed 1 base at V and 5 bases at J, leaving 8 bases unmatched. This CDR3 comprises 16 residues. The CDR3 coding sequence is TGCGCCAGCAGCCAAGTTTCTAGCGGGAATTTGGAGACCCAGTACTTC. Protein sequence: CASSQVSSGNLETQYF.

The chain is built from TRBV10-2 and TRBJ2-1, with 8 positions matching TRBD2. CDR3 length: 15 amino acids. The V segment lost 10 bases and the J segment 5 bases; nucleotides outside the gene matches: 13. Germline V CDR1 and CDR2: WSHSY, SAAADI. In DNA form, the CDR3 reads TGCGCCACCCCTGCCCACGGGAGGGCCAACAATGAGCAGTTCTTC. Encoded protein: CATPAHGRANNEQFF.

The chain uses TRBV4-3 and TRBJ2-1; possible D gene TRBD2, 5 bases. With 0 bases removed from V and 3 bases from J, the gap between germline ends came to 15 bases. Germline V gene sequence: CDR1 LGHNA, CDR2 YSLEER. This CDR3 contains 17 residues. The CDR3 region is CASSQDLATINYNEQFF. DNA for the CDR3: TGCGCCAGCAGCCAAGATCTTGCGACTATAAACTACAATGAGCAGTTCTTC.